This T cell receptor beta chain was identified in a study of shared clonotypes between healthy human individuals. General study points: Donor scarcity curtailed the genetic and exposure-history diversity represented herein.

For this clone: Antigen specificity is unknown.

Study donors comprised healthy, HIV-negative adults devoid of recent acute infection or vaccination. Germline V gives CDR1 SGHNT, CDR2 YYREEE (reference sequence). This CDR3 is built from 14 residues. Trimming removed 5 bases at V and 5 bases at J, with 14 bases between. Deep was the level at which the assay was run. Measured with immunoSEQ multiplex PCR; TCRdb has only the in-frame clones, and not every one. The sample includes 2 million to 2.5 million clones, approximately 93% of them seen just once. This TCR came from a man between 18 and 29 years old in good health. Some clones in this sample may be carry-over from other donors' samples. The chain employs TRBV5-4 and TRBJ2-1, with D hard to call. The sequencing input was naive CD4+ T cells from PBMCs. Subset reported: CD45RA+ positively selected. Written as DNA, the CDR3 is TGTGCCAGCAGTAAAACGAATACCCACAATGAGCAGTTCTTC. This gives the protein CASSKTNTHNEQFF.